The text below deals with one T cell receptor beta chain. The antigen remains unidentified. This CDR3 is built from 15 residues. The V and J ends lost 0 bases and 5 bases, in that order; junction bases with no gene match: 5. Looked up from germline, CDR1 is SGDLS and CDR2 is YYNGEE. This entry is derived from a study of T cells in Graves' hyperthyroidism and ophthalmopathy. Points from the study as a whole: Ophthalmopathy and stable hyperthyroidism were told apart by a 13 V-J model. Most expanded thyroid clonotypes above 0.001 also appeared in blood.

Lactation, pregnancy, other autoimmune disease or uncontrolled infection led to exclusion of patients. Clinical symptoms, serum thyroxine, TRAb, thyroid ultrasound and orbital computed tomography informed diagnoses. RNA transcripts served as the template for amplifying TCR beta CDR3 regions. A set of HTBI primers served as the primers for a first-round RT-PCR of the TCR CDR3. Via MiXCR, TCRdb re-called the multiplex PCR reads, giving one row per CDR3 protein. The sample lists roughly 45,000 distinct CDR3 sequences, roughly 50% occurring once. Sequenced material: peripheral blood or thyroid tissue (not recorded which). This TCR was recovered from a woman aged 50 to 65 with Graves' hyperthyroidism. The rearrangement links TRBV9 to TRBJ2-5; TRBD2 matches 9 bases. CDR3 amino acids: CASSVDSGRMETQYF. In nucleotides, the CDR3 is TGTGCCAGCAGCGTAGATAGCGGGAGAATGGAGACCCAGTACTTC.